This TCR beta chain was found in a study of T-cell memory formation after mild COVID-19. TCRdb re-called the 5' RACE reads with MiXCR, one entry per CDR3 protein. The data show just under 50,000 distinct CDR3 sequences, 9% to 15% seen once. Study-wide findings and caveats: A subset of responding clones appeared in pre-infection memory, suggesting cross-reactive memory joined.

This clonotype was observed a few times. Its specificity is not known. Germline V gene data show CDR1 as SGDLS and CDR2 as YYNGEE. The CDR3 is 15 residues long. Trimming left V 4 bases short and J 5 bases short, with 15 bases between. The clonotype comes from a man younger than 35 who had mild COVID-19 (a few samples of this study predate the infection). Cell type and time point are not known. Sequences were obtained from PBMCs or a T cell subset sorted from them (not recorded which). The V call is TRBV9, the J call TRBJ2-2; the D is unclear. The CDR3 reads CASSPGPNPTGELFF. CDR3 in DNA: TGTGCCAGCAGCCCCGGACCAAACCCAACCGGGGAGCTGTTTTTT.